Listed below are T cell receptor beta chains from one sample, sequenced in a study of cytomegalovirus exposure and HLA in healthy donors. Only in-frame clones appear in the TCRdb table, and some are missing; sequencing was by immunoSEQ multiplex PCR. There are around 150,000 clones in the sample; around 80% occur only once, and more than 3.5% lies in the top ten. Material for sequencing was PBMCs. The source of these receptors is a woman between 40 and 55 years old in good health and CMV-seropositive. Both conserved end residues are trimmed from each CDR3.

v_call	j_call	cdr3_aa
TRBV18	TRBJ2-7	ASSPAGYEQY
TRBV27	TRBJ2-3	ASSPVSSWGLDTDTQY
TRBV29-1	TRBJ2-7	SVGSTSVSYEQY
TRBV30	TRBJ2-2	AWSVQVPGELF
TRBV15	TRBJ2-3	ATVLRGTDTQY
TRBV7-9	TRBJ1-2	ASSTRDRAFYGYT
TRBV19	TRBJ1-5	ASQDRGFQPQH
TRBV28	TRBJ1-2	ASRPGAEVHYGYT
TRBV5-1	TRBJ2-7	ASSHSGDTYEQY
TRBV5-1	TRBJ2-5	ASSLTTSGRAGETQY
TRBV6-5	TRBJ2-7	ASSTLREGYEQY
TRBV19	TRBJ2-5	ASSEGLAGTQY
TRBV5-6	TRBJ2-5	ASSLGAGGAAETQY
TRBV7-9	TRBJ1-1	ASSYGQDEAF
TRBV7-8	TRBJ2-7	ASSLSRFSYEQY
TRBV4-3	TRBJ2-1	ASSRDRGLDEQF
TRBV15	TRBJ2-1	ATSRGRGDGSYNEQF
TRBV29-1	TRBJ2-5	SVDRVETQY
TRBV19	TRBJ1-5	ASSERLSGTGANQPQH
TRBV7-8	TRBJ1-1	ASSSPPDSEAF
TRBV28	TRBJ1-6	ASSLGQGSYNSPLH
TRBV5-4	TRBJ2-7	ASSLQGGNEQY
TRBV9	TRBJ2-1	ASIKPPVIDEQF
TRBV10-3	TRBJ2-3	AISERGGSASTDTQY
TRBV5-1	TRBJ2-7	ASRDSSGTEQY
TRBV30	TRBJ2-1	AWIGADSYNEQF
TRBV28	TRBJ1-5	ASSLGQANNQPQH
TRBV5-1	TRBJ1-2	ASSLDTEGAT
TRBV11-1	TRBJ1-1	ASSRRTGGYEAF
TRBV7-6	TRBJ2-2	ASSPRSRGAGELF
TRBV9	TRBJ1-1	ASSVSTGHLSEAF
TRBV2	-	ASSGLGHEQY
TRBV7-2	TRBJ2-7	ASSKTSGGAGYEQY
TRBV4-1	TRBJ1-1	ASSQPQGMNTEAF
TRBV6-1	TRBJ2-1	ASSTGGGSYNEQF
TRBV11-3	TRBJ2-2	ASSSRQELNTGELF
TRBV5-1	TRBJ2-2	ASSLSGNPLAGELF
TRBV29-1	TRBJ1-2	SVGESGYT
TRBV28	TRBJ1-2	ASSFPLGGQGYGYT
TRBV27	TRBJ2-2	ASTTGQVEELF
TRBV2	TRBJ2-1	ASSEGGTLTYNEQF
TRBV28	TRBJ1-5	ASSYYLGQGSQPQH
TRBV5-6	TRBJ1-2	ASSLMGSRGYT
TRBV5-4	TRBJ1-1	ASSLDGGTMNTEAF
TRBV7-2	TRBJ1-2	ASSLNTGPYGYT
TRBV4-2	TRBJ2-7	ASSQVIGYEQY
TRBV28	TRBJ2-3	ASSSLAGAPSDTQY
TRBV28	TRBJ2-3	ASRTSGRAFSDTQY
TRBV18	TRBJ2-1	ASSSSSGGAAEQF
TRBV6-6	TRBJ1-2	ASRKGGDGYT
TRBV10-3	TRBJ2-2	AISESQGIAGELF
TRBV7-9	TRBJ1-1	ASSLRDRGGTEAF
TRBV5-1	TRBJ2-5	ASSFGSNQETQY
TRBV6-1	TRBJ2-1	ASSEAWQGVSEQF
TRBV19	TRBJ2-7	ASSQRTASYEQY